The next 22 T cell receptor beta chains were all read from a single sample in a study of CD8+ T cells in alopecia areata. Extracted from the samples, RNA was reverse transcribed into cDNA to serve as the sequencing template. TCRdb's table, derived via immunoSEQ multiplex PCR, lists solely in-frame clones and lacks some. The record shows more than 250,000 clones for this sample, with no singletons present. Markers used for sorting pooled cutaneous lymph node cells were CD4, CD8alpha, NKG2D, NKG2ACE and others. Sequencing was done on a sample of CD4+ T cells sorted from a lymph node. All receptors derive from a C3H/HeJ mouse with alopecia areata. Strain MHC haplotype: H2-k.

About this clone itself: The gene symbols are mouse symbols. The CDR3 end falls 4 residues outside the read, so it is completed with the germline J gene. The rearrangement uses TRBV12-1 and TRBJ2-1; 9 bases agree with TRBD2. Germline CDR1 is SGHSN and CDR2 is HYEKVE. The CDR3 covers 14 residues. The junction had 0 bases not matched to a gene; V was cut back by 0 bases and J by 4 bases. CDR3 DNA, as far as it was read: TGTGCCAGCTCTCTCCTGGGGGGGTATGCT. Translated, it gives CASSLLGGYA. The complete CDR3 sequence is CASSLLGGYAEQFF.

This clone was counted between two and nine times. Here the gene names and germline are mouse. The CDR3 end lies 4 residues beyond the end of the read and is filled in from the germline J gene. The chain employs TRBV5 and TRBJ2-1; weak D call: TRBD1 (6 bases). There are 14 residues in the CDR3. Germline CDR1 and CDR2: LGHNA and YNLKQL (reference sequence). This CDR3 reads CASSQDPGEAEQFF. The covered CDR3 bases are TGTGCCAGCAGCCAAGACCCAGGGGAAGCT.

Turning to this clone: Gene and germline names: mouse. The CDR3 end is not reached by the read, which stops 4 residues before it; the germline J gene fills it in. This sequence joins TRBV1 and TRBJ2-7; weak D call: TRBD1 (6 bases). The CDR3 sequence is 14 residues long. Germline V lookup: CDR1 NSQYPW, CDR2 LRSPGD (reference sequence). V lost 4 bases, J lost 0 bases, and 10 bases lay in between. The covered CDR3 bases are TGCACCTGCAGTGTGGGGACAAACTCCTAT. This sequence encodes CTCSVGTNSY. The full CDR3 sequence reads CTCSVGTNSYEQYF.

Concerning this clone: All gene names here are mouse names. The read ends 4 residues shy of where the CDR3 ends; the end is completed using the germline J gene. This specimen includes other DNA sequences encoding the same CDR3. The chain is built from TRBV19 and TRBJ2-1; 10 positions agree with TRBD2. The germline gives CDR1 FNHDT, CDR2 SITEND (reference sequence). Germline trimming cut 1 base from V and 3 bases from J; bases unmatched to any gene: 1. The CDR3 is made up of 15 amino acids. Incomplete CDR3 DNA: TGTGCCAGCAGTATACCTGGGGGGGCCTATGCT. Translation gives CASSIPGGAYA. The full-length CDR3 reads as CASSIPGGAYAEQFF. The entire variable domain, with the rest obtained from reference TRBV19 and TRBJ2-1, is as follows: GGIITQTPKFLIGQEGQKLTLKCQQNFNHDTMYWYRQDSGKGLRLIYYSITENDLQKGDLSEGYDASREKKSSFSLTVTSAQKNEMAVFLCASSIPGGAYAEQFFGPGTRLTVL.

This clone was counted a few times. The gene names here belong to mouse. The sequence runs out 4 residues before the end of the CDR3; the remainder is reconstructed from the germline J gene. The gene calls are TRBV13-1 and TRBJ2-5, with 8 bases fitting TRBD2. Looked up from germline, CDR1 is NSHNY and CDR2 is SYGAGN. CDR3 length equals 14 residues. CDR3: CASSEGGRGDTQYF. CDR3 bases read: TGTGCCAGCAGTGAGGGGGGGCGCGGGGAC.

The table lists this clone with a few counts. Mouse names are used for the genes. The sequenced fragment ends 4 residues before the CDR3 boundary, so the rest is inferred from the germline J gene. The chain is built from TRBV17 and TRBJ2-4, with D possibly matching TRBD2 (6 bases). The CDR3 runs 13 residues. Looked up from germline, CDR1 is MNHDT and CDR2 is YYDKIL. This chain's CDR3 is CASSRLGRNTLYF. The sequenced CDR3 bases are TGTGCTAGCAGTAGACTGGGGAGGAAC.

Turning to this clone: Gene labels here are mouse ones. Read data end 4 residues before the CDR3 end; the end is taken from the germline J gene. V and J are TRBV1 and TRBJ1-2; possible D gene TRBD1, 5 bases. V gave up 0 bases and J gave up 0 bases, with 11 bases separating them. The CDR3 spans 16 residues. Germline values: CDR1 NSQYPW, CDR2 LRSPGD (reference sequence). The CDR3 here is CTCSADLGDANSDYTF. CDR3 DNA, as far as it was read: TGCACCTGCAGTGCAGATTTGGGGGATGCAAACTCC. Variable domain in full (rest from reference TRBV1 and TRBJ1-2): VTLLEQNPRWRLVPRGQAVNLRCILKNSQYPWMSWYQQDLQKQLQWLFTLRSPGDKEVKSLPGADYLATRVTDTELRLQVANMSQGRTLYCTCSADLGDANSDYTFGSGTRLLVI.

This clone was counted only a few times. Germline and genes: mouse. The read terminates 4 residues ahead of where the CDR3 ends, so the germline J gene completes it. This rearrangement joins TRBV13-3 to TRBJ2-3; D is perhaps TRBD1 (5 bases). Per germline, CDR1 NNHDY and CDR2 SYVADS. The CDR3 has 14 amino acids. V lost 1 base, J lost 1 base, and 7 bases lay in between. The sequenced CDR3 bases are TGTGCCAGCAGTGATCGCAGGGGTGCAGAA. It specifies CASSDRRGAE. The CDR3 in full is CASSDRRGAETLYF.

About this clone itself: Gene and germline names: mouse. The missing CDR3 end, 4 residues past where the read stops, is filled in from the germline J gene. Other DNA sequences in this sample translate to the same CDR3. This chain links TRBV19 with TRBJ2-7; 7 bases are a match to TRBD2. Per germline, CDR1 FNHDT and CDR2 SITEND (reference sequence). CDR3 size: 14 residues. CDR3 bases read: TGTGCCAGCAGTATTATGGGGGGACCTTAT. It yields the protein CASSIMGGPY. The complete CDR3 sequence is CASSIMGGPYEQYF.

A few counts support this clone. The genes are named according to mouse. The read stops 4 residues short of the end of the CDR3; the missing end is completed from the germline J gene. The chain carries TRBV17 and TRBJ2-3; 8 bases line up with TRBD2. In germline, CDR1 is MNHDT, CDR2 YYDKIL. The CDR3 sequence is 15 residues long. V lost 3 bases, J lost 3 bases, and 5 bases stayed unmatched. Partial CDR3 DNA: TGTGCTAGCAGTAGTGGGGGGGAGGGGGCAGAA. Translation gives CASSSGGEGAE. The entire CDR3 is CASSSGGEGAETLYF.

As regards this clone: Genes and germline are mouse. The CDR3 goes on 4 residues after the read ends, and that part is filled in from the germline J gene. The chain couples TRBV13-1 to TRBJ2-5; TRBD2 matches 11 bases. CDR3 length equals 14 residues. Germline V gives CDR1 NSHNY, CDR2 SYGAGN. V lost 7 bases, J lost 3 bases, and 4 bases stayed unmatched. The DNA read from the CDR3 is TGTGCCAGCGGACTGGGGGGTTGGCAAGAC. It specifies CASGLGGWQD. The entire CDR3 protein reads CASGLGGWQDTQYF.

This clone has more than one count but fewer than ten. The genes are named according to mouse. The missing CDR3 end, 4 residues past where the read stops, is filled in from the germline J gene. V gene TRBV13-1 combines with J gene TRBJ2-1; 7 nucleotides agree with TRBD2. V lost 0 bases, J lost 6 bases, and 6 bases stayed unmatched. Germline CDR1 and CDR2: NSHNY and SYGAGN. The CDR3 is made up of 15 amino acids. CDR3 protein: CASSDGPGGLAEQFF. CDR3 DNA (partial): TGTGCCAGCAGTGATGGGCCTGGGGGTCTTGCT.

This clone turned up a few times. Genes and germline come from the mouse. Read data end 4 residues before the CDR3 end; the end is taken from the germline J gene. The chain carries TRBV13-2 and TRBJ2-5, with D perhaps TRBD2 (6 bases). Germline lookup yields CDR1 NNHNN and CDR2 SYGAGS (reference sequence). CDR3 length: 15 residues. Trimming removed 3 bases from V and 0 bases from J, with 11 bases in between. The CDR3 bases that were read are TGTGCCAGCGGTGTTGGGGGAGCTAACCAAGAC. Translating gives CASGVGGANQD. The CDR3 in full is CASGVGGANQDTQYF.

As to this clone: The gene names here belong to mouse. The DNA ends 4 residues before the CDR3 does, and the rest of the CDR3 is filled in from the germline J gene. Other DNA sequences from this sample encode an identical CDR3 as well. The chain combines TRBV13-2 with TRBJ2-3; 10 nucleotides align to TRBD2. V lost 1 base and J lost 0; bases outside the gene matches: 2. The CDR3 extends over 16 amino acids. CDR1 NNHNN and CDR2 SYGAGS come from the germline V gene (reference sequence). The sequenced part of the CDR3 DNA is TGTGCCAGCGGTGATCCGGGACTGGGGAGTGCAGAA. It translates to CASGDPGLGSAE. The whole CDR3 region reads CASGDPGLGSAETLYF.

This clone has more than one count but fewer than ten. Mouse gene names and germline throughout. The missing CDR3 end, 4 residues past where the read stops, is filled in from the germline J gene. The chain recombines TRBV13-2 with TRBJ2-5; TRBD2 might be the D (6 bases). The germline V and J ends were trimmed by 4 bases and 1 base, with 13 bases remaining between them. Germline V gene sequence: CDR1 NNHNN, CDR2 SYGAGS (reference sequence). The CDR3 is 15 amino acids. The CDR3 loop is CASGPPTGDQDTQYF. The part of the CDR3 DNA that was read is TGTGCCAGCGGTCCCCCGACTGGTGACCAAGAC.

This clone was detected only a few times. Gene names and germline refer to mouse. The CDR3 end lies 4 residues beyond the end of the read and is filled in from the germline J gene. V usage is TRBV1 and J usage is TRBJ1-1; D possibly corresponds to TRBD1 (6 bases). The germline V gene encodes CDR1 NSQYPW and CDR2 LRSPGD (reference sequence). The CDR3 has 12 residues. Trimming took off 4 bases at V and 4 bases at J, with 7 bases between the two ends. The CDR3 protein is CTCSGTVTEVFF. The sequenced CDR3 bases are TGCACCTGCAGTGGGACAGTCACA.

This clone was counted between two and nine times. The genes are named according to mouse. The CDR3 end lies 3 residues beyond the end of the read and is filled in from the germline J gene. V usage is TRBV1 and J usage is TRBJ1-6, with 8 positions matching TRBD1. TRBJ1-6 is known as an ORF, though its function is uncertain. The junction had 5 bases not matched to a gene; V was cut back by 0 bases and J by 7 bases. CDR3 length: 16 residues. CDR1 and CDR2 from the germline V gene are NSQYPW and LRSPGD (reference sequence). This chain's CDR3 is CTCSADPRGRNSPLYF. The covered CDR3 bases are TGCACCTGCAGTGCAGATCCCAGGGGGCGAAATTCGCCC.

A note on this clone: Germline and genes: mouse. The read terminates 4 residues before the CDR3 end, so the remaining end is supplied by the germline J gene. In the same sample, other DNA sequences code for this CDR3. This rearrangement joins TRBV13-2 to TRBJ2-3; TRBD2 is a possible D gene (6 bases). CDR3 size: 14 residues. V lost 5 bases to trimming and J lost 0 bases, with 10 bases between them. CDR1 is NNHNN and CDR2 is SYGAGS in the germline V gene (reference sequence). This chain's CDR3 is CASGRDFSAETLYF. The CDR3 DNA, read in part, is TGTGCCAGCGGGCGGGACTTTAGTGCAGAA.

Details on this clone: All gene names here are mouse names. The read terminates 4 residues ahead of where the CDR3 ends, so the germline J gene completes it. This rearrangement joins TRBV3 to TRBJ2-5; TRBD1 agrees at 12 bases. This CDR3 is 15 amino acids long. The V gene's germline CDR1 is SNHLY and CDR2 FYNGKV (reference sequence). The covered CDR3 bases are TGTGCCAGCAGCTTGGGACAGGGGGCAGAAGAC. As protein: CASSLGQGAED. The full CDR3 sequence reads CASSLGQGAEDTQYF.

Only a few counts were recorded for this clone. The gene names here belong to mouse. This sample also contains other DNA sequences that code for the same CDR3. Partial CDR3 DNA: TGTGCCAGCAGCACAGGGTAT. Protein sequence: CASSTGY. The whole CDR3 is CASSTGYEQYF. This chain links TRBV19 with TRBJ2-7; D is perhaps TRBD1 (6 bases). The read terminates 4 residues ahead of where the CDR3 ends, so the germline J gene completes it. CDR3 length: 11 amino acids. CDR1 and CDR2 (germline): FNHDT, SITEND (reference sequence).

This clone has just a few counts. Any gene name here is a mouse gene name. Sequencing ends 4 residues short of the CDR3 end; the germline J gene provides the rest. Other nucleotide sequences from this sample produce the same CDR3. The chain couples TRBV19 to TRBJ2-2, with 7 bases fitting TRBD1. After removal of 2 bases from V and 0 bases from J, the junction contained 1 base not matched to a gene. This CDR3 contains 15 residues. Germline lookup yields CDR1 FNHDT and CDR2 SITEND (reference sequence). The DNA read from the CDR3 is TGTGCCAGCAGTATCCAGGGGGCAAACACCGGG. Its translation is CASSIQGANTG. The CDR3 reads in full as CASSIQGANTGQLYF.

This clone has only a few counts. Gene names are mouse gene names. The CDR3 goes on 4 residues after the read ends, and that part is filled in from the germline J gene. The genes are TRBV19 and TRBJ1-1; 9 positions match TRBD1. CDR1 and CDR2 from the germline V gene are FNHDT and SITEND (reference sequence). The CDR3 is made up of 14 amino acids. The trim removed 5 bases at V and 2 bases at J, leaving 4 bases unmatched. The CDR3 spells CASRQTGGNTEVFF. CDR3 DNA (partial): TGTGCCAGCAGACAAACAGGGGGCAACACA.